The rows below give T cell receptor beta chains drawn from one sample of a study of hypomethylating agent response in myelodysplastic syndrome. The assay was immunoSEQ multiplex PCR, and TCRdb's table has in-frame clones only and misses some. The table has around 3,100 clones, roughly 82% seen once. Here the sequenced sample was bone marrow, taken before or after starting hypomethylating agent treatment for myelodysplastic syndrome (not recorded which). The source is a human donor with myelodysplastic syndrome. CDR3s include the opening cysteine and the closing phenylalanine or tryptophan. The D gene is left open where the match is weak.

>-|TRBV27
CASSFPANSNEQFF
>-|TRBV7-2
CASSSGQQQYF
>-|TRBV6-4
CASSDSRVGGQNSYNEQFF
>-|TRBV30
CACQGINEKLFF
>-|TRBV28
CASSPRELGTDTQYF
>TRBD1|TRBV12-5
CATLQGWFFYEQYF
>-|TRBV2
CASSENPPLSGARQFF
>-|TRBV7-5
CASSPTGGLEAFF
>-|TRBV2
CASSWSRGGNKETQYF
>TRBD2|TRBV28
CASSLLSSGRASDEQYF
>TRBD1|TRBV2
CASQRPGQGARNTEAFF
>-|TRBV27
CASSGGTDTQYF
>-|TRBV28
CASSLYSGGRNTEAFF
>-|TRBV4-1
CASSQDLRRGLMNTEAFF
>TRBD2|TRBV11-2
CASSTRSGRVNTQYF
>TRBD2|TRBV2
CASSGSSGGNIQYF
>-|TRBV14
CASSLLRNTEAFF
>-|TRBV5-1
CASSLAELLDTQYF
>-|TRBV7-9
CASSAQGLPF
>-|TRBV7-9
CASSSANPLDEKLFF
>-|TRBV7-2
CASSLAGLANEQFF
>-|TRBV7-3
CASSSRARGTDTQYF
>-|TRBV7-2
CASSLGARGSINEQFF
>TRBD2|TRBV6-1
CSSGRAYEQYF
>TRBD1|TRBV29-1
CSLTRGQGYNEQFF
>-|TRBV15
CATSRDKGKGNTIYF
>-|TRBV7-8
CASSLGGGPYEQYF
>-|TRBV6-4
CASSEAPFGDEQFF
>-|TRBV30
CAFQTLGGTEAFF
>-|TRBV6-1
CASSVGGSSYEQYF
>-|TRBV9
CASSAPGVGYEQYF
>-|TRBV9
CASSQSVETEAFF
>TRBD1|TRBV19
CASSIPRGTGRQPQHF
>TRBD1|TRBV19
CASSSQGANTEAFF
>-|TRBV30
CAWSPGHSNQPQHF
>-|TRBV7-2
CASSLRLGGVDYNEQFF
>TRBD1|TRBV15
CATGQGKRGEDQPQHF
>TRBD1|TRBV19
CASTRTGSGYEQYF
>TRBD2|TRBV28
CASSPGRAQQYF
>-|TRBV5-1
CASSLDVGSHNSPLHF
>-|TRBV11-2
CASSLDPRDTYEQYF
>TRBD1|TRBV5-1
CASSLGTGVGYGYTF
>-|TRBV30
CALTVSYNSPLHF
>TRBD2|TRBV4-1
CASSHRTSGGPQETQYF
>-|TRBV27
CASMRGARGYGYTF
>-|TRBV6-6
CASHRGGYNEQFF
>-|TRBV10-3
CAISESRGSGNTIYF
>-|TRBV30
CAWSVLRDTGELFF
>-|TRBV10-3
CAISEVGRGDYEQYF
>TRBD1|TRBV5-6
CASSVYGTGVTDTQYF
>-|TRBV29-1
CSVRDILAKNIQYF
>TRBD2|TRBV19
CASIGGGAGTGELFF
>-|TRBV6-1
CAAFEGGPGNQPQHF
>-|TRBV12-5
CASGLGQGFPYGYTF
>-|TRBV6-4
CASSDSPGTGANVLTF
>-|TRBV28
CASSLMGVQPQHF
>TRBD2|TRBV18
CASSPTSGGAGGETQYF